This T cell receptor (beta chain) was sequenced in a study of cytomegalovirus exposure and HLA in healthy donors. Study-level findings and limits: In a later analysis, TCR beta V- and J-gene trimming showed a link to a missense DCLRE1C variant. A later look showed TCR association rates differing by HLA locus, highest for DRB1 and lowest for HLA-C. Altogether, 150 or so TCR beta chains were recorded as cytomegalovirus-associated.

Notes on this clone: Antigen specificity is unknown.

PCR amplification relied on 60 Vbeta primers (plus 13 Jbeta primers). Data came from immunoSEQ multiplex PCR; TCRdb stores just in-frame clones and leaves some out. The sample lists about 140,000 clones, roughly 80% occurring once. In germline, CDR1 is MNHNS, CDR2 SASEGT. This CDR3 spans 14 amino acids. The J segment lost 1 base and the V segment lost 5 bases, leaving 2 bases of the junction unmatched. The sequenced sample was PBMCs. The V and J genes are TRBV6-1 and TRBJ2-7; 10 bases agree with TRBD1. This TCR was recovered from a female donor in good health and CMV-seronegative. CDR3 in amino acids: CASSRTGGSYEQYF. In nucleotides, the CDR3 is TGTGCCAGCAGTCGGACAGGGGGATCCTACGAGCAGTACTTC.